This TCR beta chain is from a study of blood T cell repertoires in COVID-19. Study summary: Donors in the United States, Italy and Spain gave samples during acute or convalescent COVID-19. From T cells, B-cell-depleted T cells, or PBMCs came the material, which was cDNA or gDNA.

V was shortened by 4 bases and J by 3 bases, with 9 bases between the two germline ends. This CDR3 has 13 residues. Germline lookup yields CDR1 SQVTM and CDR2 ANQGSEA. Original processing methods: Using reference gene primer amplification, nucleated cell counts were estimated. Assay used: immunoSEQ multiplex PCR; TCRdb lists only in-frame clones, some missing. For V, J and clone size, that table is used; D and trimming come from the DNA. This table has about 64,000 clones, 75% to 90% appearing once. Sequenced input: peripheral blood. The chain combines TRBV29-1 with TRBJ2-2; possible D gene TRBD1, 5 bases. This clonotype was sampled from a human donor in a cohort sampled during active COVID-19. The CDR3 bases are TGCAGCGTTGCCCGACAGCACACCGGGGAGCTGTTTTTT. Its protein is CSVARQHTGELFF.